The rows below give T cell receptor beta chains drawn from one sample of a study of shared clonotypes between healthy human individuals. Some clones are missing from TCRdb's copy, which holds only in-frame ones; the method was immunoSEQ multiplex PCR. Of about a million clones in the sample, about three quarters were seen once. The sample consisted of memory CD4+ T cells sorted from blood. The receptors originated from a man aged 18 to 29 in good health. Both conserved end residues are part of each CDR3. The D gene is left open where the match is weak. Some rows mark clone size as missing; the rest say once, few, many or name a class of expanded clone.

>.|TRBV15|TRBJ1-1|.
CATSREGALNPVNTEAFF
TGTGCCACCAGCAGAGAAGGGGCCCTAAATCCAGTGAACACTGAAGCTTTCTTT
>.|TRBV30|TRBJ1-6|TRBD1
CAWLDRADSPLHF
TGTGCCTGGTTGGACAGGGCAGATTCACCCCTCCACTTT
>few|TRBV2|TRBJ2-2|.
CASSEGLLNTGELFF
TGTGCCAGCAGTGAAGGGCTCCTGAACACCGGGGAGCTGTTTTTT
>.|TRBV7-9|TRBJ2-7|TRBD2
CASSSAGGHEQYF
TGTGCCAGCAGCAGTGCGGGGGGGCACGAGCAGTACTTC
>once|TRBV2|TRBJ2-7|TRBD1
CASRKGTGAGEQYF
TGTGCCAGCAGAAAAGGGACAGGGGCTGGCGAGCAGTACTTC
>.|TRBV7-2|TRBJ2-5|.
CASSPAKETQYF
TGTGCCAGCAGCCCGGCGAAAGAGACCCAGTACTTC
>.|TRBV5-6|TRBJ2-6|.
CASSYRRGNSGANVLTF
TGTGCCAGCAGCTACCGCAGGGGTAATTCTGGGGCCAACGTCCTGACTTTC
>.|TRBV5-1|TRBJ2-1|TRBD2
CASSFSSGFTNEQFF
TGCGCCAGCAGCTTTAGTAGCGGGTTTACAAATGAGCAGTTCTTC
>.|TRBV9|TRBJ2-1|TRBD2
CASSRASGRSRDEQFF
TGTGCCAGCAGCAGGGCCAGCGGGAGATCTAGGGATGAGCAGTTCTTC
>few|TRBV5-4|TRBJ1-2|TRBD1
CASSWGTGFYGYTF
TGTGCCAGCAGCTGGGGGACAGGGTTCTATGGCTACACCTTC
>.|TRBV4-1|TRBJ2-3|.
CASSAIQTVTSTDTQYF
TGCGCCAGCAGCGCTATACAGACAGTAACTAGCACAGATACGCAGTATTTT
>.|TRBV6-5|TRBJ2-7|.
CASSSSGRGGEQYF
TGTGCCAGCAGTTCCTCAGGGAGAGGCGGCGAGCAGTACTTC
>few|TRBV4-2|TRBJ1-3|.
CASSQDAQPASGNTIYF
TGTGCCAGCAGCCAAGATGCACAGCCCGCCTCTGGAAACACCATATATTTT
>.|TRBV6-5|TRBJ2-4|.
CASSYSSGNIQYF
TGTGCCAGCAGTTACTCGTCGGGGAACATTCAGTACTTC
>.|TRBV5-8|TRBJ2-7|.
CASSLFPISYEQYF
TGTGCCAGCAGCCTATTCCCGATCTCCTACGAGCAGTACTTC
>few|TRBV2|TRBJ1-2|TRBD1
CASSETRQGLYGYTF
TGTGCCAGCAGTGAAACCCGACAGGGCCTCTATGGCTACACCTTC
>.|TRBV2|TRBJ1-1|TRBD1
CASTMDREVLAFF
TGTGCCAGCACCATGGACAGGGAAGTTCTGGCTTTCTTT
>.|TRBV6-1|TRBJ2-5|.
CASSEVMRETQYF
TGTGCCAGCAGTGAAGTTATGAGGGAGACCCAGTACTTC
>.|TRBV10-3|TRBJ2-3|TRBD2
CALSSGVLSIDTQYF
TGTGCCCTATCTAGCGGGGTCCTCAGTATAGATACGCAGTATTTT
>.|TRBV5-1|TRBJ2-7|TRBD1
CASSTGQSYEQYF
TGCGCCAGTTCGACAGGGCAGTCCTACGAGCAGTACTTC
>few|TRBV4-3|TRBJ2-7|.
CASSQVYSATSYEQYF
TGCGCCAGCAGCCAAGTGTACAGCGCTACCTCCTACGAGCAGTACTTC
>.|TRBV9|TRBJ2-7|TRBD2
CASSVVPSGRSEQYF
TGTGCCAGCAGCGTAGTCCCTAGCGGGAGATCCGAGCAGTACTTC
>.|TRBV30|TRBJ2-7|.
CAWKVNAYEQYF
TGTGCCTGGAAGGTCAACGCCTACGAGCAGTACTTC
>.|TRBV7-8|TRBJ2-7|TRBD2
CASSQREGQAEQYF
TGTGCCAGCAGCCAGAGGGAGGGCCAAGCCGAGCAGTACTTC
>.|TRBV30|TRBJ2-1|.
CAWAGQSRDEQFF
TGTGCCTGGGCGGGACAGTCGCGGGATGAGCAGTTCTTC
>.|TRBV5-1|TRBJ2-3|TRBD2
CASSFNPAGGGSDTQYF
TGCGCCAGCAGCTTCAACCCAGCGGGAGGTGGGTCAGATACGCAGTATTTT
>.|TRBV30|TRBJ1-5|.
CAWSALGGGNQPQHF
TGTGCCTGGAGCGCCCTGGGGGGTGGCAATCAGCCCCAGCATTTT
>.|TRBV6-1|TRBJ1-2|.
CASRETGLKDFNYGYTF
TGTGCCAGCAGGGAAACAGGGTTGAAGGACTTTAACTATGGCTACACCTTC
>.|TRBV7-2|TRBJ1-6|.
CASSSTGNLSPLHF
TGTGCCAGCAGCTCTACAGGGAATCTCTCACCCCTCCACTTT
>.|TRBV6-1|TRBJ1-1|.
CASSTKGDTEAFF
TGTGCCAGCAGTACGAAAGGGGACACTGAAGCTTTCTTT
>.|TRBV6-1|TRBJ1-4|TRBD1
CASSRTGPNEKLFF
TGTGCCAGCAGTAGGACAGGGCCTAATGAAAAACTGTTTTTT
>.|TRBV19|TRBJ2-7|.
CASSIGATYEQYF
TGTGCCAGTAGTATAGGGGCGACCTACGAGCAGTACTTC
>.|TRBV10-3|TRBJ2-2|.
CAIRRGTADGELFF
TGTGCCATCAGGAGGGGGACGGCAGACGGGGAGCTGTTTTTT
>few|TRBV4-2|TRBJ2-5|TRBD1
CASSTRTGGAETQYF
TGTGCCAGCAGCACGAGGACAGGGGGCGCGGAGACCCAGTACTTC
>.|TRBV5-6|TRBJ1-5|.
CASSPGYSNQPQHF
TGTGCCAGCAGCCCGGGATATAGCAATCAGCCCCAGCATTTT
>.|TRBV28|TRBJ1-2|.
CASGGDNYGYTF
TGTGCCAGCGGTGGGGATAACTATGGCTACACCTTC
>.|TRBV9|TRBJ1-3|TRBD1
CASSANDRTGTIYF
TGTGCCAGCAGCGCCAACGACAGGACAGGGACCATATATTTT
>.|TRBV27|TRBJ1-2|TRBD1
CASTKDREYGYTF
TGTGCCAGCACTAAGGACAGGGAATATGGCTACACCTTC
>.|TRBV10-3|TRBJ2-5|TRBD2
CAIAPGLAGGGTQYF
TGTGCCATCGCTCCGGGACTAGCGGGAGGAGGGACCCAGTACTTC
>.|TRBV25-1|TRBJ2-5|.
CASSARLPETQYF
TGTGCCAGCAGTGCGCGTCTTCCGGAGACCCAGTACTTC
>few|TRBV5-5|TRBJ2-7|.
CASSLGQALYYEQYF
TGTGCCAGCAGCTTGGGGCAGGCCTTATATTACGAGCAGTACTTC
>.|TRBV18|TRBJ2-2|.
CASSPPSRATGELFF
TGTGCCAGCTCACCACCCTCCAGGGCCACCGGGGAGCTGTTTTTT
>.|TRBV19|TRBJ1-5|TRBD1
CASSIAGTGTNQPQHF
TGTGCCAGTAGTATAGCCGGGACAGGGACCAATCAGCCCCAGCATTTT
>.|TRBV2|TRBJ2-3|.
CASRARVLNTDTQYF
TGTGCCAGCAGGGCCCGGGTCTTGAACACAGATACGCAGTATTTT
>.|TRBV19|TRBJ1-2|.
CASSEGFGYGYTF
TGTGCCAGTAGTGAGGGTTTCGGCTATGGCTACACCTTC
>.|TRBV9|TRBJ2-1|.
CASSGRGSYNEQFF
TGTGCCAGCAGCGGGCGGGGATCTTACAATGAGCAGTTCTTC
>.|TRBV5-1|TRBJ1-3|.
CASSLAPSSVDTIYF
TGCGCCAGCAGCTTGGCGCCCAGTTCCGTGGACACCATATATTTT
>few|TRBV28|TRBJ1-6|.
CASSLGVFDSPLHF
TGTGCCAGCAGTTTAGGGGTTTTCGATTCACCCCTCCACTTT
>.|TRBV25-1|TRBJ2-2|.
CASRASPGNTGELFF
TGTGCCAGCCGAGCATCACCTGGGAACACCGGGGAGCTGTTTTTT
>once|TRBV4-1|TRBJ2-1|.
CASSQDIGGRYNEQFF
TGCGCCAGCAGCCAAGATATTGGGGGAAGGTACAATGAGCAGTTCTTC
>few|TRBV5-1|TRBJ2-1|.
CASRDPGDIEQFF
TGCGCCAGCCGTGACCCTGGGGACATCGAGCAGTTCTTC
>.|TRBV5-1|TRBJ1-4|.
CASSSLRDGHEKLFF
TGCGCCAGCAGTTCCCTCCGGGACGGACATGAAAAACTGTTTTTT
>.|TRBV6-5|TRBJ2-7|TRBD1
CASNNRGLSSYEQYF
TGTGCCAGCAATAACAGGGGCCTTAGCTCCTACGAGCAGTACTTC
>many|TRBV13|TRBJ1-2|.
CASSLNPIQGYGYTF
TGTGCCAGCAGCTTAAACCCCATACAGGGCTATGGCTACACCTTC
>.|TRBV4-1|TRBJ2-3|TRBD2
CASSQDISGDRYTQYF
TGCGCCAGCAGCCAAGATATCAGCGGGGATAGGTATACGCAGTATTTT
>.|TRBV18|TRBJ2-2|.
CASSPRDQGITNTGELFF
TGTGCCAGCTCACCTCGGGACCAGGGAATCACGAACACCGGGGAGCTGTTTTTT
>.|TRBV18|TRBJ1-1|.
CASSPYFDGSLLNTEAFF
TGTGCCAGCTCACCTTACTTTGACGGGAGCCTCTTGAACACTGAAGCTTTCTTT
>once|TRBV14|TRBJ2-3|.
CASSQGRSTDTQYF
TGTGCCAGCAGCCAAGGTCGATCCACAGATACGCAGTATTTT
>.|TRBV6-6|TRBJ2-3|.
CASSYRLGDTQYF
TGTGCCAGCAGTTACCGATTAGGAGATACGCAGTATTTT
>.|TRBV5-8|TRBJ1-2|TRBD1
CASSPAGTGWLYGYTF
TGTGCCAGCAGCCCTGCCGGGACAGGGTGGCTCTATGGCTACACCTTC